This T cell receptor (beta chain) is drawn from a study of Ad26.COV2.S vaccination and SARS-CoV-2 variants. Overall study context: The Ad26.COV2.S arm of the COV1001 trial was where the donor was placed. Each vaccinee took Ad26.COV2.S intramuscularly, once or twice 56 days apart. Study observations and caveats: Breadth, reportedly substantial, characterized the spike-specific CD8+ and CD4+ T cell responses after vaccination. TCR breadth and depth estimates may have understated total T cell responses.

Produced via immunoSEQ multiplex PCR; TCRdb's table is partial and in-frame only. The table has about 400,000 clones, 80% to 95% seen once. The treatment denotes: about 20 received Ad26.COV2.S at low or high dose, single or two shots; 5 received placebo; per-sample allocation not given. Day 63 after the first injection of vaccine or placebo was the sampling time. Turning to this clone: Its antigen remains unidentified.

Sequenced material: peripheral blood, taken in a trial of Ad26.COV2.S vaccine versus placebo. The TCR was taken from a person between 18 and 65 years old who received the Ad26.COV2.S COVID-19 vaccine or a placebo.

CDR3 DNA sequence: TGTGCCACCCCATTCTGGGACGCCAGCCTGGGATATAATTCACCCCTCCACTTT. Its protein product is CATPFWDASLGYNSPLHF. The chain recombines TRBV30 with TRBJ1-6; the D gene is possibly TRBD1 (5 bases). V lost 8 bases, J lost 4 bases, and 27 bases lay in between. This CDR3 is 18 amino acids long. Germline V gene data show CDR1 as GTSNPN and CDR2 as SVGIG (reference sequence). Using reference TRBV30 and TRBJ1-6 for the parts outside the CDR3, the full variable domain is SQTIHQWPATLVQPVGSPLSLECTVEGTSNPNLYWYRQAAGRGLQLLFYSVGIGQISSEVPQNLSASRPQDRQFILSSKKLLLSDSGFYLCATPFWDASLGYNSPLHFGNGTRLTVT.